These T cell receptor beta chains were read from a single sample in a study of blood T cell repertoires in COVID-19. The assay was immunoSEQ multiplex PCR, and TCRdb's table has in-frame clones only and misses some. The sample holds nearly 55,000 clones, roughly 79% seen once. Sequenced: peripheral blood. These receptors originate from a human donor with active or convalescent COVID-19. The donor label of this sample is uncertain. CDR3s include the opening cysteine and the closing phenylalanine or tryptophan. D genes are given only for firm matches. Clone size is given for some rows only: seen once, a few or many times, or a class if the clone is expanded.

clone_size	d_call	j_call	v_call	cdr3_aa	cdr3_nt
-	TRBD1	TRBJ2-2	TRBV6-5	CASSPFDRAPGELFF	TGTGCCAGCAGTCCGTTCGACAGGGCACCCGGGGAGCTGTTTTTT
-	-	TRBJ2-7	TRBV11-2	CASSLVRGHFYEQYF	TGTGCCAGCAGCTTGGTCCGAGGCCATTTCTACGAGCAGTACTTC
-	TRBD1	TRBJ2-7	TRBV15	CATSRAQGDTYEQYF	TGTGCCACCAGCAGAGCACAGGGGGACACCTACGAGCAGTACTTC
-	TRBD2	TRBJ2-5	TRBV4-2	CASGAGGLRETQYF	TGTGCCAGCGGGGCGGGAGGCCTGAGGGAGACCCAGTACTTC
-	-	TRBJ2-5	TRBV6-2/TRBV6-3	CASSYELGQPETQYF	TGTGCCAGCAGTTACGAACTCGGACAGCCAGAGACCCAGTACTTC
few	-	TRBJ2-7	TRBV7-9	CASSYRDNYEQYF	TGTGCCAGCAGCTACCGGGACAACTACGAGCAGTACTTC
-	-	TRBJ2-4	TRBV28	CASSLRDMGKNIQYF	TGTGCCAGCAGTTTACGGGACATGGGCAAAAACATTCAGTACTTC
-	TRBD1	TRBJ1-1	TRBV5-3	CARSHGQGKITLSFRRNTEAFF	TGTGCCAGAAGCCATGGACAGGGGAAGATAACACTAAGCTTTCGACGAAACACTGAAGCTTTCTTT
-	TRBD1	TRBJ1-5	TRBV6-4	CASSEPTRGQEQPQHF	TGTGCCAGCAGTGAACCGACGAGGGGGCAGGAACAGCCCCAGCATTTT
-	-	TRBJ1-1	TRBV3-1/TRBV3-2	CASSLQQGRSEAFF	TGTGCCAGCAGCCTACAACAGGGCAGGTCTGAAGCTTTCTTT
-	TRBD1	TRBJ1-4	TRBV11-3	CASSPTGYINEKLFF	TGTGCCAGCAGCCCGACAGGGTATATTAATGAAAAACTGTTTTTT
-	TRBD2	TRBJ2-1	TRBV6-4	CASSDSGTSKRQFF	TGTGCCAGCAGTGACTCCGGGACTAGCAAAAGGCAGTTCTTC
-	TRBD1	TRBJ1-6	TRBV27	CASRVPGQGGSPLHF	TGTGCCAGCAGGGTCCCGGGACAGGGGGGTTCACCCCTCCACTTT
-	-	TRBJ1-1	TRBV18	CASSPGQSEAFF	TGTGCCAGCTCACCTGGACAGTCTGAAGCTTTCTTT
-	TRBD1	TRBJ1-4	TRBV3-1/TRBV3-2	CASSPRDSRNEKLFF	TGTGCCAGCAGCCCCCGGGACAGTAGAAATGAAAAACTGTTTTTT
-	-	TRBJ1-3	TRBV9	CASSAGISGNTIYF	TGTGCCAGCAGCGCAGGGATCTCTGGAAACACCATATATTTT
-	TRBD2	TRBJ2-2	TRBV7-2	CASSFTSGSLRAGELFF	TGTGCCAGCAGCTTTACTAGCGGGAGCCTCAGGGCCGGGGAGCTGTTTTTT
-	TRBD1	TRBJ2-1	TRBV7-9	CASSSYRDRGNEQFF	TGTGCCAGCAGCTCCTACCGGGACAGGGGTAATGAGCAGTTCTTC
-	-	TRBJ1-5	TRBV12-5	CASGSGANQPQHF	TGTGCTAGTGGTTCTGGGGCTAATCAGCCCCAGCATTTT
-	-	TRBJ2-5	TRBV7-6	CASSGQGQETQYF	TGTGCCAGCAGCGGGCAGGGGCAAGAGACCCAGTACTTC
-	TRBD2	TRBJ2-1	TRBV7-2	CASSSAGLAYNEQFF	TGTGCCAGCAGCTCCGCGGGACTAGCTTACAATGAGCAGTTCTTC
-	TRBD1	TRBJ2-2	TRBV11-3	CASSLDPSRQGGTGELFF	TGTGCCAGCAGCTTAGATCCGTCCCGACAGGGGGGCACCGGGGAGCTGTTTTTT
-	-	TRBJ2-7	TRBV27	CASSSGPGSYEQYF	TGTGCCAGCAGTTCGGGCCCAGGGTCCTACGAGCAGTACTTC
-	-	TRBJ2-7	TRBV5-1	CASSLTTSGISYEQYF	TGCGCCAGCAGCTTGACAACGTCAGGGATCTCCTACGAGCAGTACTTC
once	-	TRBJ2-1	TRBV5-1	CASSLLGGSYNEQFF	TGCGCCAGCAGCTTGCTGGGGGGCTCCTACAATGAGCAGTTCTTC
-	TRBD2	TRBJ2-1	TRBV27	CASSRAGLAYNEQFF	TGTGCCAGCAGTCGAGCGGGACTCGCCTACAATGAGCAGTTCTTC
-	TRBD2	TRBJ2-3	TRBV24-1	CATSDRGTSGSTDTQYF	TGTGCCACCAGTGACCGCGGGACTAGCGGGAGCACAGATACGCAGTATTTT
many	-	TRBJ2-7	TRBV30	CAWSPTSYEQYF	TGTGCCTGGAGTCCGACTAGCTACGAGCAGTACTTC
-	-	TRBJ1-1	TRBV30	CAWRQGGWNTEAFF	TGTGCCTGGAGACAGGGTGGGTGGAACACTGAAGCTTTCTTT
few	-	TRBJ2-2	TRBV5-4	CASSPPEAGELFF	TGTGCCAGCAGCCCGCCGGAGGCCGGGGAGCTGTTTTTT
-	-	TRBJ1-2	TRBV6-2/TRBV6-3	CASSLPPGVIF	TGTGCCAGCAGTCTCCCACCGGGAGTCATCTTC
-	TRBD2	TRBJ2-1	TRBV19	CASSIAGRAINEQFF	TGTGCCAGTAGTATAGCCGGGAGGGCCATCAATGAGCAGTTCTTC
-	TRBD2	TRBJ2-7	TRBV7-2	CASSLTTHGGSEQYF	TGTGCCAGCAGCTTAACCACTCACGGGGGGTCCGAGCAGTACTTC
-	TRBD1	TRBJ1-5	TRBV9	CARDNGTGVNQPQHF	TGTGCCAGGGACAACGGGACAGGAGTAAATCAGCCCCAGCATTTT
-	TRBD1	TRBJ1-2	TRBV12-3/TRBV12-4	CASSTDRGHTF	TGTGCCAGCAGCACGGACAGGGGACACACCTTC
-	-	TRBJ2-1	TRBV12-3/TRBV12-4	CASSLNFNNEQFF	TGTGCCAGCAGTTTGAACTTTAACAATGAGCAGTTCTTC
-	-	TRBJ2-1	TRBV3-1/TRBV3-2	CASSQVWSSYNEQFF	TGTGCCAGCAGCCAAGTCTGGAGCTCCTACAATGAGCAGTTCTTC
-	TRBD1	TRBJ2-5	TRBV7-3	CASSPGQQETQYF	TGTGCCAGCAGCCCGGGACAGCAGGAGACCCAGTACTTC
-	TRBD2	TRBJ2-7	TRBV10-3	CAIRSPGGSYEQYF	TGTGCCATCAGGTCTCCGGGAGGTTCCTACGAGCAGTACTTC
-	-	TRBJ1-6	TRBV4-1	CASSHEDTLHF	TGCGCCAGCAGCCATGAAGACACCCTCCACTTT
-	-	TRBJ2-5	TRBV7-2	CASSRQVTQETQYF	TGTGCCAGCAGCCGTCAGGTGACCCAAGAGACCCAGTACTTC
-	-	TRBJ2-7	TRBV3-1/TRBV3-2	CASSQDRIDGGQYF	TGTGCCAGCAGCCAAGATAGGATCGACGGGGGGCAGTACTTC
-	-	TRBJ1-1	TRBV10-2	CASTAGAGAFF	TGCGCCAGCACCGCAGGGGCGGGAGCTTTCTTT
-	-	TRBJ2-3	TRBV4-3	CASSQDYSRGTDTQYF	TGCGCCAGCAGCCAAGATTACAGTAGGGGAACAGATACGCAGTATTTT
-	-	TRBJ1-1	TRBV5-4	CASTPGHQPNTEAFF	TGTGCCAGCACCCCAGGACACCAACCGAACACTGAAGCTTTCTTT
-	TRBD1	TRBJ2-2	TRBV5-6	CASSRPTGGETGELFF	TGTGCCAGCAGCCGGCCGACAGGGGGGGAGACCGGGGAGCTGTTTTTT
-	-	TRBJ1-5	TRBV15	CATSPRYSNQPQHF	TGTGCCACCAGCCCCAGATATAGCAATCAGCCCCAGCATTTT
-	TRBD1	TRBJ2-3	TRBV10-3	CAISSGGRTVITQYF	TGTGCCATCAGTTCAGGGGGTCGGACTGTCATAACGCAGTATTTT
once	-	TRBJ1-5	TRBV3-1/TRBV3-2	CASSRGRNQPQHF	TGTGCCAGCAGCCGAGGGCGAAATCAGCCCCAGCATTTT
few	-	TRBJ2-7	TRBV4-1	CASSQVSGTNEQYF	TGCGCCAGCAGCCAAGTGTCCGGGACAAACGAGCAGTACTTC